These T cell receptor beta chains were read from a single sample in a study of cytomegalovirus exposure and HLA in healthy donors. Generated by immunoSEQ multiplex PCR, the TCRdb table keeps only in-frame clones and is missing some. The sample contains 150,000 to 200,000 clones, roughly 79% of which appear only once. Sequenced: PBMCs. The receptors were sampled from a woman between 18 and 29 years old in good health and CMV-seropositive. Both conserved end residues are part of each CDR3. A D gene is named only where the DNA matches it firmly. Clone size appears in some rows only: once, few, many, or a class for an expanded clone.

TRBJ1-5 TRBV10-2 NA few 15 TGCGCCAGCAGTGACAGTCTCTCGAGCAATCAGCCCCAGCATTTT CASSDSLSSNQPQHF
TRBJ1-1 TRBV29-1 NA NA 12 TGCAGCGTTACAGGGTTGAACACTGAAGCTTTCTTT CSVTGLNTEAFF
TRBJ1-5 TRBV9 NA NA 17 TGTGCCAGCAGCCAAATAAGGGGTCGGGTATCAAATCAGCCCCAGCATTTT CASSQIRGRVSNQPQHF
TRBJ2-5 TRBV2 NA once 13 TGTGCCAGCAGTGAAACCCAGGGGAGACCCCAGTACTTC CASSETQGRPQYF
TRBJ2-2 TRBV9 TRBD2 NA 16 TGTGCCAGCAGCGTGAGGAGCGGGGGGGACACCGGGGAGCTGTTTTTT CASSVRSGGDTGELFF
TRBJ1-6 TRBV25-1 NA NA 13 TGTGCCACCCGGGCCAGGGAACATTCACCCCTCCACTTT CATRAREHSPLHF
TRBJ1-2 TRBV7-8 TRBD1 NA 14 TGTGCCAGCAGCTTACAAGGGACAGGGTTTGGCTACACCTTC CASSLQGTGFGYTF
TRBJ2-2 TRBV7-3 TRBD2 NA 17 TGTGCCAGCAGCTTAAGCGGACTAGCGGGAAGAAGGGGGGAGCTGTTTTTT CASSLSGLAGRRGELFF
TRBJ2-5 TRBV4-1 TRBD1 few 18 TGCGCCAGCAGCCAAGGAGTCGCAGGGACAGGGGGCGGGAGGCGCCAGTACTTC CASSQGVAGTGGGRRQYF
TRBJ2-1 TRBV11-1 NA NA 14 TGTGCCAGCAGCCAAACCAGGGTTTGGGGTGAGCAGTTCTTC CASSQTRVWGEQFF
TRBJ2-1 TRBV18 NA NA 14 TGTGCCAGCTCACCACTAGCAGAATACAATGAGCAGTTCTTC CASSPLAEYNEQFF
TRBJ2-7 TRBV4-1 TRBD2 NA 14 TGCGCCAGCAGCCAATGGACTAGGTCCTACGAGCAGTACTTC CASSQWTRSYEQYF
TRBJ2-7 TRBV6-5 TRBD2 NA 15 TGTGCCAGCAGTCTGGAGCGGGGGGCCTCCTACGAGCAGTACTTC CASSLERGASYEQYF
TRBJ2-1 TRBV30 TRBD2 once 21 TGTGCCTGGTCCCCGGGACGCATTTTTGGCGGGGGGGTCCAAGGCATCGATGAGCAGTTCTTC CAWSPGRIFGGGVQGIDEQFF